This entry lists 18 T cell receptor beta chains sequenced from one sample in a study of blood T cell repertoires in COVID-19. Profiled with immunoSEQ multiplex PCR; TCRdb holds only in-frame clones, not every one. The table shows roughly 93,000 clones, with approximately 81% occurring only once. The specimen was peripheral blood. The receptors stem from an elderly woman with acute or convalescent COVID-19.

This clone was seen only a few times. The rearrangement uses TRBV9 and TRBJ2-1; possible D gene TRBD1, 5 bases. CDR1 is SGDLS, CDR2 YYNGEE, per germline. The CDR3 extends over 15 amino acids. V shed 2 bases and J shed 4 bases, with 13 bases lying between them. Here the CDR3 DNA reads TGTGCCAGCAGCGTGGGGCTAGGGATGTACAATGAGCAGTTCTTC. Protein sequence: CASSVGLGMYNEQFF.

The V gene is TRBV29-1, the J gene TRBJ1-1; 7 bases agree with TRBD1. The CDR3 runs 13 residues. Germline lookup yields CDR1 SQVTM and CDR2 ANQGSEA. V lost 7 bases and J lost 1; bases outside the gene matches: 6. The CDR3 region is CSGRGQRNTEAFF. The DNA of the CDR3 is TGCAGCGGGAGGGGACAGCGGAACACTGAAGCTTTCTTT.

The chain joins TRBV2 to TRBJ2-7; 7 bases fit TRBD2. V shed 5 bases, J shed 2 bases, and the junction held 9 bases outside the gene matches. The CDR3 sequence is 15 residues long. Germline CDR1 SNHLY, CDR2 FYNNEI. This chain's CDR3 is CASSQRLASAYEQYV. The CDR3 DNA reads TGTGCCAGCAGTCAACGACTAGCTAGCGCCTACGAGCAGTACGTC.

The genes are TRBV18 and TRBJ1-2; tentatively, D is TRBD1 (5 bases). This CDR3 comprises 15 residues. CDR1 is KGHSH and CDR2 is LQKENI in the germline V gene. V was shortened by 2 bases and J by 4 bases, with 14 bases between the two germline ends. CDR3 sequence: CASSPEEGRGYGYTF. The CDR3 coding sequence is TGTGCCAGCTCACCAGAGGAGGGAAGGGGCTATGGCTACACCTTC. The complete variable domain, with remaining parts taken from reference TRBV18 and TRBJ1-2, reads NAGVMQNPRHLVRRRGQEARLRCSPMKGHSHVYWYRQLPEEGLKFMVYLQKENIIDESGMPKERFSAEFPKEGPSILRIQQVVRGDSAAYFCASSPEEGRGYGYTFGSGTRLTVV.

The chain has TRBV30 and TRBJ1-3; TRBD1 might be the D (5 bases). V was shortened by 1 base and J by 0 bases, with 13 bases between the two germline ends. This CDR3 has 16 residues. Germline V gene lookup returns CDR1 GTSNPN and CDR2 SVGIG (reference sequence). CDR3 nucleotides: TGTGCCTGGAGTGCTAGACAGACTTTCTCTGGAAACACCATATATTTT. The encoded protein is CAWSARQTFSGNTIYF.

The sample holds a few counts of this clone. The chain is built from TRBV4-1 and TRBJ2-3; perhaps TRBD2 as D (6 bases). Germline lookup yields CDR1 MGHRA and CDR2 YSYEKL. V dropped 5 bases and J dropped 2 bases, with 11 bases sitting between them. The CDR3 has 14 amino acids. In DNA, the CDR3 is TGCGCCAGCAGCTCGGGACTCTCCACAGATACGCAGTATTTT. This codes for CASSSGLSTDTQYF.

The V call is TRBV23-1, the J call TRBJ1-1; possibly TRBD1 for D (6 bases). TRBV23-1 belongs to the ORF category, with a function that is uncertain. The CDR3 has 17 residues. The V gene lost 2 bases and the J gene lost 1 base, with 17 bases spanning the gap. CDR3 nucleotides: TGCGCCAGCAGTCAACGGGACATCTCAAGTAGGAACACTGAAGCTTTCTTT. Translation: CASSQRDISSRNTEAFF.

This clone has a handful of counts. V and J are TRBV29-1 and TRBJ2-2; tentative D call: TRBD2 (5 bases). Germline loops: CDR1 SQVTM, CDR2 ANQGSEA. CDR3 length: 16 residues. Trimming left V 4 bases short and J 0 bases short, with 15 bases between. CDR3 DNA: TGCAGCGTTGCCTCCCGGACGGGAACGAACACCGGGGAGCTGTTTTTT. This encodes CSVASRTGTNTGELFF.

The V and J genes are TRBV3-1 (or the pseudogene TRBV3-2) and TRBJ2-3; TRBD2 agrees at 11 bases. CDR3 length: 16 amino acids. V dropped 0 bases and J dropped 5; count of bases not matched to a gene: 4. Looked up from germline, CDR1 is LGHDT and CDR2 is YNNKEL (reference sequence). The CDR3 coding sequence is TGTGCCAGCAGCCAAGAACCACTAGCGGGGGTAGATACGCAGTATTTT. It yields the protein CASSQEPLAGVDTQYF.

The chain is built from TRBV24-1 and TRBJ1-2; 10 nucleotides line up with TRBD1. CDR1 and CDR2 from the germline V gene are KGHDR and SFDVKD. The CDR3 is 15 residues long. Trimming at V came to 5 bases and at J to 6 bases, leaving 8 bases not matched to a gene. CDR3 DNA: TGTGCCACCAGTGCCCCGGGACAGGGGAGGGATGGCTACACCTTC. Translation: CATSAPGQGRDGYTF.

This chain uses TRBV18 with TRBJ2-6; D possibly corresponds to TRBD1 (5 bases). Trimming took 3 bases from V and 0 from J, leaving 15 bases between them. The germline V gene has CDR1 KGHSH and CDR2 LQKENI. This CDR3 has 18 amino acids. CDR3 in amino acids: CASSPGWGSSSGANVLTF. The CDR3 DNA is TGTGCCAGCTCACCGGGTTGGGGCTCTAGCTCTGGGGCCAACGTCCTGACTTTC.

The chain employs TRBV19 and TRBJ1-4; TRBD1 matches at 7 bases. The junction had 9 bases not matched to a gene; V was cut back by 6 bases and J by 8 bases. CDR3 size: 14 residues. Germline CDR1 is LNHDA and CDR2 is SQIVND (reference sequence). The CDR3 sequence: CASREDRTNEKLFF. CDR3 bases: TGTGCCAGTAGGGAGGACAGGACGAACGAAAAACTGTTTTTT.

Only a few counts were recorded for this clone. The chain's CDR3 is CASSVGAGAGNYGYTF. The CDR3 bases are TGTGCCAGCAGCGTAGGGGCAGGGGCAGGGAACTATGGCTACACCTTC. The chain uses TRBV9 and TRBJ1-2; D is possibly TRBD1 (6 bases). V gave up 0 bases and J gave up 2 bases, with 14 bases separating them. Germline CDR1 SGDLS, CDR2 YYNGEE. The CDR3 extends over 16 amino acids. Filled out from reference TRBV9 and TRBJ1-2, the complete variable domain reads DSGVTQTPKHLITATGQRVTLRCSPRSGDLSVYWYQQSLDQGLQFLIQYYNGEERAKGNILERFSAQQFPDLHSELNLSSLELGDSALYFCASSVGAGAGNYGYTFGSGTRLTVV.

The chain combines TRBV2 with TRBJ1-1; 10 bases agree with TRBD1. Trimming took 5 bases from V and 1 from J; bases not matched to a gene: 7. Germline V CDR1 and CDR2: SNHLY, FYNNEI. The CDR3 totals 16 residues. CDR3 nucleotide sequence: TGTGCCAGCAGTCAGAGACAGGGGGCGCGGAACACTGAAGCTTTCTTT. Translating gives CASSQRQGARNTEAFF.

V and J are TRBV5-1 and TRBJ2-2; D possibly corresponds to TRBD2 (7 bases). Trimming took off 6 bases at V and 1 base at J, with 16 bases between the two ends. CDR3 length: 16 residues. CDR1 and CDR2 (germline): SGHRS, YFSETQ. CDR3 sequence reads: CASNSGGALNTGELFF. In nucleotides, the CDR3 is TGCGCCAGCAACAGTGGGGGGGCTCTGAACACCGGGGAGCTGTTTTTT.

This chain joins TRBV28 and TRBJ1-2, with TRBD1 matching over 7 bases. This CDR3 has 13 amino acids. Trimming cost V 6 bases and J 5 bases; bases outside gene matches: 6. Germline V lookup: CDR1 MDHEN, CDR2 SYDVKM. The CDR3 here is CASSPSQGYGYTF. CDR3 in DNA: TGTGCCAGCAGCCCTTCACAGGGGTATGGCTACACCTTC.

The gene calls are TRBV28 and TRBJ2-7; a possible D gene is TRBD1 (5 bases). Trimming stripped 5 bases from V and 0 bases from J, with 17 bases between. The CDR3 runs 16 residues. Germline loops: CDR1 MDHEN, CDR2 SYDVKM. This CDR3 reads CASSLLDLTDSYEQYV. In DNA form, the CDR3 reads TGTGCCAGCAGTCTCCTCGACCTGACAGACTCCTACGAGCAGTACGTC.

V and J are TRBV4-1 and TRBJ1-2, with 7 bases identical to TRBD1. Trimming at V came to 0 bases and at J to 4 bases, leaving 8 bases not matched to a gene. The CDR3 has 16 amino acids. Per the germline V gene, CDR1 is MGHRA and CDR2 is YSYEKL. CDR3 protein: CASSQDQNRGGYGYTF. The CDR3 DNA reads TGCGCCAGCAGCCAAGACCAAAACAGGGGAGGCTATGGCTACACCTTC.